This TCR beta chain was sequenced during a study of T cell repertoires in cytomegalovirus infection. Study in general: An indication of both CMV infection and matching HLA type came from public TCR beta signatures.

TCRdb fed the reads into MiXCR, producing one record per CDR3 protein. The data contain hundreds of thousands of distinct CDR3 sequences, around 10% of them singletons. The CDR3 extends over 17 amino acids. Deletions cut 7 bases from V and 0 bases from J, with 16 bases between. This clonotype was seen at least ten times. Antigen specificity is unknown. Overall study findings and caveats: The ex vivo response was dominated by HLA-C-restricted CMV-specific TCR beta clonotypes. Frequencies of public TCR beta families were cumulated, and this identified carriers of CMV plus the relevant HLA.

The sample was PBMCs. The TCR was taken from a human donor in good health (CMV status not recorded). Some clones in this sample may be carry-over from other donors' samples. The chain uses TRBV12-3 or TRBV12-4 and TRBJ1-6; D ambiguous. CDR3 in amino acids: CASTPTRFSSYNSPLHF. Here the CDR3 DNA reads TGTGCCAGCACCCCTACGCGGTTTAGCTCCTATAATTCACCCCTCCACTTT.